These 23 T cell receptor beta chains share one sample of origin, sequenced in a study of T cell changes during pregnancy in multiple sclerosis. Produced via immunoSEQ multiplex PCR; TCRdb's table is partial and in-frame only. The sample includes about 70,000 clones, 75% to 95% of them seen just once. Sequences were derived from peripheral blood, sampled in the first trimester of pregnancy. All receptors derive from a female donor with multiple sclerosis, enrolled in a pregnancy study.

This chain links TRBV15 with TRBJ2-7, with D possibly TRBD1 on 6 matching bases. V was shortened by 0 bases and J by 5 bases, with 11 bases between the two germline ends. CDR1 and CDR2 from the germline V gene are LNHNV and YYDKDF (reference sequence). This CDR3 has 14 residues. The CDR3 here is CATSRDRGYNEQYF. CDR3 coding DNA: TGTGCCACCAGCAGAGACAGGGGTTACAACGAGCAGTACTTC.

The chain employs TRBV10-3 and TRBJ2-1; 12 bases are a match to TRBD2. This CDR3 region has 13 residues. V trimming: 8 bases; J trimming: 6 bases; junction bases outside the gene matches: 2. Germline V gene sequence: CDR1 ENHRY, CDR2 SYGVKD. DNA of the CDR3: TGTGCCATCGGACTAGCGGGGCCCAATGAGCAGTTCTTC. Translated: CAIGLAGPNEQFF.

The chain joins TRBV6-1 to TRBJ2-2; 8 nucleotides agree with TRBD1. The CDR3 has 15 amino acids. The V segment lost 8 bases and the J segment 1 base; nucleotides outside the gene matches: 6. From germline, CDR1 is MNHNS and CDR2 SASEGT. In nucleotides, the CDR3 is TGTGCCAGCGGCCCCGGGACAGGGAACACCGGGGAGCTGTTTTTT. It yields the protein CASGPGTGNTGELFF.

The chain recombines TRBV9 with TRBJ2-1; 9 bases fit TRBD1. The junction had 17 bases not matched to a gene; V was cut back by 0 bases and J by 10 bases. Germline V lookup: CDR1 SGDLS, CDR2 YYNGEE. This CDR3 region has 18 residues. The CDR3 loop reads CASSVEPSGTGLKMEQFF. CDR3 nucleotide sequence: TGTGCCAGCAGCGTAGAGCCCAGCGGGACAGGGTTAAAGATGGAGCAGTTCTTC.

The chain has TRBV7-3 and TRBJ2-1; 13 bases line up with TRBD2. This CDR3 has 16 residues. Germline assignment: CDR1 SGHTA and CDR2 FQGTGA. Trimming took 5 bases from V and 3 from J; bases not matched to a gene: 4. CDR3 region: CASSRTSGSGYNEQFF. The CDR3 nucleotides read TGTGCCAGCAGCAGGACTAGCGGGAGTGGCTACAATGAGCAGTTCTTC.

V and J are TRBV28 and TRBJ1-1; D might be TRBD1 (5 bases). Germline CDR1 is MDHEN and CDR2 is SYDVKM. Trimming removed 10 bases at V and 2 bases at J, with 17 bases between. There are 14 residues in the CDR3. The CDR3 coding sequence is TGTGCCACCTCCAGTAGCACAGGAAACACTGAAGCTTTCTTT. Protein sequence: CATSSSTGNTEAFF.

V is TRBV19 and J is TRBJ2-1; TRBD2 matches at 13 bases. The CDR3 spans 15 residues. The V gene's germline CDR1 is LNHDA and CDR2 SQIVND (reference sequence). V lost 5 bases and J lost 6; bases outside the gene matches: 4. This CDR3 is CASSPWTSGSNEQFF. CDR3 nucleotides: TGTGCCAGTAGTCCCTGGACTAGCGGGAGCAATGAGCAGTTCTTC. The full variable domain, rest sourced from reference TRBV19 and TRBJ2-1, is DGGITQSPKYLFRKEGQNVTLSCEQNLNHDAMYWYRQDPGQGLRLIYYSQIVNDFQKGDIAEGYSVSREKKESFPLTVTSAQKNPTAFYLCASSPWTSGSNEQFFGPGTRLTVL.

This clone has a single count. The chain has TRBV19 and TRBJ2-1; tentatively, D is TRBD1 (6 bases). Trimming stripped 9 bases from V and 7 bases from J, with 19 bases between. The V gene's germline CDR1 is LNHDA and CDR2 SQIVND (reference sequence). CDR3 length: 14 amino acids. Here the CDR3 DNA reads TGTGCCAGCCAACAGGGTCTAGAATTGAATGAGCAGTTCTTC. This translates into CASQQGLELNEQFF.

V is TRBV5-1 and J is TRBJ2-7, with D perhaps TRBD1 (5 bases). CDR3 length: 17 amino acids. The germline V gene encodes CDR1 SGHRS and CDR2 YFSETQ. The V end was cut by 0 bases, the J end by 4 bases, with 20 bases between. CDR3 nucleotides: TGCGCCAGCAGCTTGGGGGGCAGACTTCTCCTTCCTTACGAGCAGTACTTC. Translated, it gives CASSLGGRLLLPYEQYF.

This sequence joins TRBV7-2 and TRBJ2-7; D call uncertain. Germline-derived CDR1 and CDR2 are SGHTA and FQGNSA. The CDR3 runs to 12 residues. The V end lost 5 bases, the J end lost 7 bases, and 12 bases lay between the germline ends. CDR3 nucleotide sequence: TGTGCCAGCAGCCCCCCTTCTAGAGAGCAGTACTTC. Protein: CASSPPSREQYF.

The chain is built from TRBV5-5 and TRBJ2-7; TRBD2 aligns across 13 bases. The CDR3 consists of 17 residues. The V and J ends lost 0 bases and 7 bases, in that order; junction bases with no gene match: 10. The germline V gene has CDR1 SGHKS and CDR2 YYEKEE (reference sequence). CDR3 bases: TGTGCCAGCAGCTTGGTACTACTAGCGGGGGGGAGAGGGGAGCAGTACTTC. Translation gives CASSLVLLAGGRGEQYF.

The rearrangement links TRBV19 to TRBJ2-1, with 8 nucleotides matching TRBD1. The CDR3 has 13 residues. V gave up 3 bases and J gave up 10 bases; unmatched junction bases: 5. Germline V gene lookup returns CDR1 LNHDA and CDR2 SQIVND (reference sequence). DNA of the CDR3: TGTGCCAGTAGTATTCAGGGGGCGCGGGAGCAGTTCTTC. Amino acid sequence: CASSIQGAREQFF.

Here the CDR3 DNA reads TGTGCCAGCAGTGGTCGACTAGCGGGATGGGGCACAGATACGCAGTATTTT. This translates into CASSGRLAGWGTDTQYF. The genes are TRBV28 and TRBJ2-3; 11 bases are shared with TRBD2. Germline loops: CDR1 MDHEN, CDR2 SYDVKM. This CDR3 contains 17 residues. With 5 bases clipped from V and 1 base from J, the junction kept 8 bases outside the gene matches.

The chain couples TRBV7-8 to TRBJ2-1; 8 positions agree with TRBD1. Germline CDR1 is SGHVS and CDR2 is FQNEAQ. CDR3 size: 12 residues. The trim removed 2 bases at V and 15 bases at J, leaving 6 bases unmatched. CDR3 in DNA: TGTGCCAGCAGCTTAAGGGCAGGGGGCCGGTTCTTC. Its translation is CASSLRAGGRFF.

V and J are TRBV30 and TRBJ1-5, with TRBD1 matching over 7 bases. The CDR3 has 15 amino acids. Germline CDR1 reads GTSNPN; CDR2 reads SVGIG (reference sequence). V trimming: 3 bases; J trimming: 7 bases; junction bases outside the gene matches: 12. CDR3 sequence: CAWRKGAGGRQPQHF. In DNA, the CDR3 is TGTGCCTGGAGGAAAGGGGCAGGGGGGCGCCAGCCCCAGCATTTT. Full variable domain (missing parts from reference TRBV30 and TRBJ1-5): SQTIHQWPATLVQPVGSPLSLECTVEGTSNPNLYWYRQAAGRGLQLLFYSVGIGQISSEVPQNLSASRPQDRQFILSSKKLLLSDSGFYLCAWRKGAGGRQPQHFGDGTRLSIL.

V usage is TRBV30 and J usage is TRBJ1-6, with D perhaps matching TRBD1 (6 bases). This CDR3 spans 16 amino acids. Per germline, CDR1 GTSNPN and CDR2 SVGIG (reference sequence). V dropped 1 base and J dropped 2 bases, with 12 bases sitting between them. CDR3 DNA: TGTGCCTGGAGTGGCAGTCGGGACACCTATAATTCACCCCTCCACTTT. This gives the protein CAWSGSRDTYNSPLHF.

This clone was seen once. The chain is built from TRBV5-1 and TRBJ1-1; D is perhaps TRBD1 (6 bases). The CDR3 has 16 amino acids. Germline V gene sequence: CDR1 SGHRS, CDR2 YFSETQ. V lost 2 bases to trimming and J lost 1 base, with 15 bases between them. The CDR3 here is CASSFTTGLGNTEAFF. DNA of the CDR3: TGCGCCAGCAGCTTTACAACAGGGCTAGGGAACACTGAAGCTTTCTTT.

The rearrangement links TRBV9 to TRBJ2-2, with TRBD1 matching over 7 bases. Losses at the gene ends were 2 bases for V and 3 bases for J; bases not matched to a gene: 1. The length of the CDR3 is 14 residues. Per germline, CDR1 SGDLS and CDR2 YYNGEE. CDR3 coding DNA: TGTGCCAGCAGCGTCGGGACAGACACCGGGGAGCTGTTTTTT. Translated: CASSVGTDTGELFF. Filled out from reference TRBV9 and TRBJ2-2, the complete variable domain reads DSGVTQTPKHLITATGQRVTLRCSPRSGDLSVYWYQQSLDQGLQFLIQYYNGEERAKGNILERFSAQQFPDLHSELNLSSLELGDSALYFCASSVGTDTGELFFGEGSRLTVL.

This chain uses TRBV7-2 with TRBJ2-3, with 11 nucleotides matching TRBD1. The CDR3 runs 16 residues. In germline, CDR1 is SGHTA, CDR2 FQGNSA. Unmatched junction bases numbered 6, after V lost 4 bases and J lost 3 bases. DNA of the CDR3: TGTGCCAGCAGCTCCCGGACAGGGGGCATGACAGATACGCAGTATTTT. Amino acids: CASSSRTGGMTDTQYF.

This clone came up a few times. Other nucleotide sequences in the sample specify the same CDR3. This chain uses TRBV19 with TRBJ2-1, with a tentative D call TRBD2 (6 bases). This CDR3 has 13 amino acids. Trimming removed 5 bases from V and 6 bases from J, with 11 bases in between. Germline V gene lookup returns CDR1 LNHDA and CDR2 SQIVND (reference sequence). The CDR3 DNA reads TGTGCCAGTAGTCTCTCGACTAGCAATGAGCAGTTCTTC. Its translation is CASSLSTSNEQFF.

This chain joins TRBV4-2 and TRBJ1-2; D uncertain. The CDR3 has 14 amino acids. Germline CDR1 LGHNA, CDR2 YNFKEQ. The germline V and J ends were trimmed by 0 bases and 4 bases, with 9 bases remaining between them. The CDR3 DNA sequence: TGTGCCAGCAGCCAAGATCCGGGGTTCTATGGCTACACCTTC. Its protein product is CASSQDPGFYGYTF.

J is TRBJ1-2 and V is TRBV19; 9 positions agree with TRBD1. The V and J ends lost 8 bases and 8 bases, in that order; junction bases with no gene match: 9. The CDR3 is made up of 13 amino acids. Germline V CDR1 and CDR2: LNHDA, SQIVND (reference sequence). The CDR3 reads CASSLQGAEGYTF. In DNA, the CDR3 is TGTGCCAGTTCCTTACAGGGGGCTGAAGGCTACACCTTC.

The chain combines TRBV27 with TRBJ2-2; 11 bases match TRBD2. V shed 6 bases and J 3 bases; nucleotides not matched to a gene: 6. Germline-derived CDR1 and CDR2 are MNHEY and SMNVEV (reference sequence). The CDR3 sequence is 16 residues long. CDR3 nucleotides: TGTGCCAGCAGGAAAATAGCGGGAGGGCACACCGGGGAGCTGTTTTTT. This sequence encodes CASRKIAGGHTGELFF.